This entry lists 26 T cell receptor beta chains sequenced from one sample in a study of cytomegalovirus exposure and HLA in healthy donors. 13 Jbeta primers and 60 Vbeta primers were used for the PCR. TCRdb's copy holds only in-frame clones and misses some; the assay was immunoSEQ multiplex PCR. The table lists 120,000 to 150,000 clones, around four fifths of them singletons. The sequenced sample was PBMCs. The receptors were gathered from a male donor in good health and CMV-seronegative.

The rearrangement joins TRBV27 to TRBJ1-2; 10 bases fit TRBD1. There are 15 residues in the CDR3. V lost 6 bases, J lost 7 bases, and 11 bases stayed unmatched. Germline V gene sequence: CDR1 MNHEY, CDR2 SMNVEV (reference sequence). CDR3 DNA sequence: TGTGCCAGCAGGGGTCCGGGACAGGGGAGGGCTGGCTACACCTTC. This sequence encodes CASRGPGQGRAGYTF.

The chain links TRBV19 to TRBJ2-5; 8 bases are shared with TRBD1. CDR3 length: 15 residues. Germline CDR1 is LNHDA and CDR2 is SQIVND (reference sequence). With V trimmed by 4 bases and J by 4 bases, 8 bases remained unmatched. The CDR3 spells CASSTGQGVGETQYF. The DNA for the CDR3 is TGTGCCAGTAGTACCGGACAGGGTGTGGGAGAGACCCAGTACTTC.

The chain recombines TRBV15 with TRBJ2-1; 9 nucleotides match TRBD2. Germline V gene data show CDR1 as LNHNV and CDR2 as YYDKDF (reference sequence). V shed 5 bases, J shed 4 bases, and the junction held 9 bases outside the gene matches. CDR3 length: 16 amino acids. Here the CDR3 DNA reads TGTGCCACCAGCTTCGGGGATAGCGGGGGTTACAATGAGCAGTTCTTC. Amino acids: CATSFGDSGGYNEQFF.

The V call is TRBV5-1, the J call TRBJ1-4, with D perhaps matching TRBD1 (5 bases). The CDR3 has 13 residues. Germline V lookup: CDR1 SGHRS, CDR2 YFSETQ. Between the trimmed V and J ends, which lost 4 bases and 13 bases, there was a span of 17 bases. CDR3 sequence reads: CASSPDLGLGLFF. The DNA of the CDR3 is TGCGCCAGCAGCCCAGACTTGGGGCTAGGACTGTTTTTT.

This clone was seen a handful of times. This chain links TRBV7-3 with TRBJ2-2; D is possibly TRBD2 (6 bases). V was shortened by 2 bases and J by 2 bases, with 12 bases between the two germline ends. CDR1 SGHTA and CDR2 FQGTGA come from the germline V gene. This CDR3 contains 16 residues. CDR3 DNA: TGTGCCAGCAGCTTACTAGGACTATTTAACACCGGGGAGCTGTTTTTT. It is translated as CASSLLGLFNTGELFF.

The rearrangement links TRBV7-9 to TRBJ2-3; weak D call: TRBD2 (7 bases). The CDR3 loop spans 15 amino acids. Trimming removed 4 bases from V and 2 bases from J, with 13 bases in between. Germline values: CDR1 SEHNR, CDR2 FQNEAQ (reference sequence). The CDR3 protein is CASSSWGGATDTQYF. The CDR3 DNA sequence: TGTGCCAGCAGCTCATGGGGGGGGGCCACAGATACGCAGTATTTT.

The chain has TRBV27 and TRBJ2-1, with TRBD2 identical over 7 bases. The CDR3 is made up of 14 amino acids. With V trimmed by 7 bases and J by 5 bases, 8 bases remained unmatched. Germline lookup yields CDR1 MNHEY and CDR2 SMNVEV (reference sequence). CDR3 loop: CASTRTGGHNEQFF. CDR3 DNA sequence: TGTGCCAGCACACGGACGGGGGGTCACAATGAGCAGTTCTTC.

The rearrangement uses TRBV7-9 and TRBJ1-1; D is ambiguous. The CDR3 is made up of 13 amino acids. With 6 bases removed from V and 0 bases from J, the gap between germline ends came to 8 bases. The germline gives CDR1 SEHNR, CDR2 FQNEAQ (reference sequence). CDR3 amino acids: CASRIQMNTEAFF. Here the CDR3 DNA reads TGTGCCAGCAGGATACAGATGAACACTGAAGCTTTCTTT. Drawing the rest from reference TRBV7-9 and TRBJ1-1, the complete variable domain is DTGVSQNPRHKITKRGQNVTFRCDPISEHNRLYWYRQTLGQGPEFLTYFQNEAQLEKSRLLSDRFSAERPKGSFSTLEIQRTEQGDSAMYLCASRIQMNTEAFFGQGTRLTVV.

The genes are TRBV2 and TRBJ2-1, with TRBD2 matching 15 bases. With 5 bases clipped from V and 7 bases from J, the junction kept 3 bases outside the gene matches. Germline CDR1 SNHLY, CDR2 FYNNEI. This CDR3 has 15 residues. As DNA, the CDR3 is TGTGCCAGCAGTACCGGGACTAGCGGGAGGAATGAGCAGTTCTTC. Translating it yields CASSTGTSGRNEQFF.

This chain connects TRBV4-2 to TRBJ2-5, with 9 bases matching TRBD1. The J call may be mistaken, given a closer DNA end match to TRBJ2-7. Germline lookup yields CDR1 LGHNA and CDR2 YNFKEQ. The CDR3 is 14 residues long. The CDR3 reads CASSQGQGSYEQYF. CDR3 in DNA: TGTGCCAGCAGCCAGGGACAGGGCTCCTACGAGCAGTACTTC.

This clone is a singleton in its sample. The J gene is TRBJ1-3, the V gene TRBV7-8; 7 positions agree with TRBD1. Germline assignment: CDR1 SGHVS and CDR2 FQNEAQ. Trimming cost V 5 bases and J 6 bases; bases outside gene matches: 4. This CDR3 has 13 amino acids. The CDR3 reads CASSPGTVNTIYF. CDR3 bases: TGTGCCAGCAGCCCCGGGACAGTAAACACCATATATTTT.

This clone has a single count. The V gene is TRBV7-9, the J gene TRBJ2-1; 10 nucleotides agree with TRBD2. Per the germline V gene, CDR1 is SEHNR and CDR2 is FQNEAQ (reference sequence). CDR3 size: 16 residues. V lost 4 bases, J lost 2 bases, and 5 bases stayed unmatched. CDR3 sequence: CASSWVAGGTYNEQFF. CDR3 nucleotide sequence: TGTGCCAGCAGCTGGGTAGCGGGGGGAACCTACAATGAGCAGTTCTTC.

The table lists this clone with a count of one. This sequence joins TRBV5-6 and TRBJ1-2; the match to TRBD1 covers 9 bases. Germline CDR1 and CDR2: SGHDT and YYEEEE. V dropped 4 bases and J dropped 4; count of bases not matched to a gene: 11. This CDR3 is built from 16 residues. CDR3 region: CASSLTGGLLIYGYTF. The DNA of the CDR3 is TGTGCCAGCAGCCTCACAGGGGGCCTATTAATCTATGGCTACACCTTC.

The chain joins TRBV5-1 to TRBJ1-6; 9 bases fit TRBD1. After removal of 7 bases from V and 8 bases from J, the junction contained 4 bases not matched to a gene. Germline CDR1 reads SGHRS; CDR2 reads YFSETQ. This CDR3 spans 13 amino acids. CDR3 in amino acids: CASGTGNYSPLHF. In DNA form, the CDR3 reads TGCGCCAGCGGGACAGGGAACTATTCACCCCTCCACTTT.

The chain recombines TRBV19 with TRBJ2-1, with D hard to call. V was cut by 7 bases and J by 7 bases, with 14 bases left in between. Looked up from germline, CDR1 is LNHDA and CDR2 is SQIVND (reference sequence). The length of the CDR3 is 13 residues. The CDR3 reads CASTNSIRNEQFF. The CDR3, as DNA: TGTGCCAGTACAAACTCAATCCGGAATGAGCAGTTCTTC.

The V and J genes are TRBV5-4 and TRBJ2-7; D call uncertain. V dropped 2 bases and J dropped 0 bases, with 3 bases sitting between them. The CDR3 loop spans 12 amino acids. The V gene's germline CDR1 is SGHNT and CDR2 YYREEE (reference sequence). CDR3 DNA: TGTGCCAGCAGCTTTAGCTCCTACGAGCAGTACTTC. Translation: CASSFSSYEQYF.

The chain uses TRBV6-5 and TRBJ2-1, with 9 nucleotides matching TRBD2. The germline CDR1 and CDR2 sequences are MNHEY and SVGAGI. Losses at the gene ends were 2 bases for V and 5 bases for J; bases not matched to a gene: 4. The CDR3 length is 15 residues. The chain's CDR3 is CASSYERGVHNEQFF. The CDR3 DNA sequence: TGTGCCAGCAGTTACGAGCGGGGGGTTCACAATGAGCAGTTCTTC.

The chain links TRBV30 to TRBJ1-1; TRBD1 agrees at 8 bases. The ends lost 0 bases at V and 3 bases at J; junction bases unmatched: 9. Germline CDR1 is GTSNPN and CDR2 is SVGIG (reference sequence). CDR3 size: 16 residues. The CDR3 here is CAWSVVRGRRDTEAFF. The CDR3 DNA reads as TGTGCCTGGAGTGTCGTCAGGGGGCGCCGGGACACTGAAGCTTTCTTT.

The CDR3: CASSGTGVQPQHF. The CDR3 DNA reads TGTGCCAGCAGCGGGACAGGGGTCCAGCCCCAGCATTTT. The rearrangement links TRBV28 to TRBJ1-5; TRBD1 aligns across 10 bases. The CDR3 loop spans 13 amino acids. The ends lost 6 bases at V and 7 bases at J; junction bases unmatched: 3. Germline V gene lookup returns CDR1 MDHEN and CDR2 SYDVKM.

The chain combines TRBV27 with TRBJ2-7; 8 bases match TRBD1. CDR3 length equals 14 residues. The V gene end was trimmed by 4 bases and the J gene end by 2 bases; junction bases not matched to a gene: 4. From germline, CDR1 is MNHEY and CDR2 SMNVEV (reference sequence). CDR3 sequence reads: CASSWAGGAYEQYF. DNA for the CDR3: TGTGCCAGCAGTTGGGCAGGGGGCGCCTACGAGCAGTACTTC.

The CDR3 region is CASSPPGLNSNQPQHF. In nucleotides, the CDR3 is TGTGCCAGCTCACCACCGGGACTCAATAGCAATCAGCCCCAGCATTTT. The V gene is TRBV18, the J gene TRBJ1-5; D possibly corresponds to TRBD1 (5 bases). The V and J ends lost 0 bases and 0 bases respectively, with 9 bases between them. Germline CDR1 is KGHSH and CDR2 is LQKENI. This CDR3 has 16 residues.

J is TRBJ2-1 and V is TRBV5-1; D is undetermined. The CDR3 is 16 residues long. Trimming took off 4 bases at V and 0 bases at J, with 14 bases between the two ends. Looked up from germline, CDR1 is SGHRS and CDR2 is YFSETQ. The CDR3 DNA is TGCGCCAGCAGCGGGCCCGATGAACTCTCCTACAATGAGCAGTTCTTC. This codes for CASSGPDELSYNEQFF.

The gene calls are TRBV6-6 and TRBJ1-2; D might be TRBD1 (6 bases). The CDR3 spans 14 residues. Germline lookup yields CDR1 MNHNY and CDR2 SVGAGI (reference sequence). V lost 2 bases and J lost 5, with 12 bases in between. As DNA, the CDR3 is TGTGCCAGCAGTTACACGACTGGACAGTATGGCTACACCTTC. Translation gives CASSYTTGQYGYTF.

This clone has a handful of counts. J is TRBJ1-1 and V is TRBV20-1, with D uncertain. V was trimmed by 3 bases and J by 8 bases, leaving 10 bases between them. The CDR3 is 11 residues long. Germline lookup yields CDR1 DFQATT and CDR2 SNEGSKA (reference sequence). Here the CDR3 DNA reads TGCAGTGCTAGTAGAGGGCGCGAAGCTTTCTTT. It encodes CSASRGREAFF.

Notes on this clone: Compared with germline, one end of the junction differs, possibly owing to a read error. This rearrangement joins TRBV7-9 to TRBJ2-1, with 7 bases that match TRBD1. This CDR3 contains 13 residues. Looked up from germline, CDR1 is SEHNR and CDR2 is FQNEAQ (reference sequence). This CDR3 reads CSSSLGQNNEQFF. Here the CDR3 DNA reads TGTTCCAGCAGCTTGGGACAGAACAATGAGCAGTTCTTC. The whole variable domain, remainder taken from reference TRBV7-9 and TRBJ2-1, is DTGVSQNPRHKITKRGQNVTFRCDPISEHNRLYWYRQTLGQGPEFLTYFQNEAQLEKSRLLSDRFSAERPKGSFSTLEIQRTEQGDSAMYLCSSSLGQNNEQFFGPGTRLTVL.

The V gene is TRBV6-5, the J gene TRBJ2-1, with 7 bases that match TRBD2. The V gene end was trimmed by 0 bases and the J gene end by 6 bases; junction bases not matched to a gene: 8. The V gene's germline CDR1 is MNHEY and CDR2 SVGAGI. This CDR3 has 16 residues. CDR3 protein: CASSYSGGRALNEQFF. Written as DNA, the CDR3 is TGTGCCAGCAGTTACTCGGGGGGGAGGGCGCTCAATGAGCAGTTCTTC.